The next 29 T cell receptor beta chains were all read from a single sample in a study of T-cell memory formation after mild COVID-19. TCRdb re-called the 5' RACE reads with MiXCR, one entry per CDR3 protein. The sample consists of approximately 570,000 distinct CDR3 sequences, about 20% of them appearing once. The sample comprised PBMCs or a T cell subset sorted from them (not recorded which). These receptors originate from an adult woman who had mild COVID-19 (a few samples of this study predate the infection). Cell type and time point are not known.

Only one count was recorded for this clonotype. The chain is built from TRBV4-1 and TRBJ2-4, with TRBD2 matching 10 bases. CDR1 MGHRA and CDR2 YSYEKL come from the germline V gene. V dropped 4 bases and J dropped 0; count of bases not matched to a gene: 9. The CDR3 runs 18 residues. CDR3: CASSPGRAGGLAKNIQYF. DNA of the CDR3: TGCGCCAGCAGCCCCGGACGAGCGGGGGGGCTAGCCAAAAACATTCAGTACTTC.

The rearrangement uses TRBV24-1 and TRBJ2-1; 12 bases align to TRBD2. This CDR3 has 17 amino acids. Trimming took 6 bases from V and 6 from J; bases not matched to a gene: 11. CDR1 is KGHDR and CDR2 is SFDVKD in the germline V gene. The CDR3 DNA reads TGTGCCACCAGTTCCGTGAGCCCTAGCGGGAGGGGCAATGAGCAGTTCTTC. Residues: CATSSVSPSGRGNEQFF.

The V and J genes are TRBV14 and TRBJ2-4, with 8 positions matching TRBD1. The CDR3 is 14 amino acids. The trim removed 6 bases at V and 7 bases at J, leaving 8 bases unmatched. CDR1 and CDR2 (germline): SGHDN, FVKESK. The CDR3 here is CASSPVGQGNIQYF. Written as DNA, the CDR3 is TGTGCCAGCAGTCCCGTCGGACAGGGTAACATTCAGTACTTC.

In this sample, this clonotype turned up a few times. The chain recombines TRBV11-3 with TRBJ2-7, with 15 nucleotides matching TRBD2. The CDR3 contains 16 residues. The germline gives CDR1 SGHNT, CDR2 YENEEA. V lost 3 bases and J lost 1; bases outside the gene matches: 1. In DNA, the CDR3 is TGTGCCAGCAGCTTGGGACTAGCGGGAGGATCCTACGAGCAGTACTTC. It is translated as CASSLGLAGGSYEQYF.

This clonotype appeared a few times. V and J are TRBV27 and TRBJ1-2; D ambiguous. V lost 7 bases to trimming and J lost 6 bases, with 33 bases between them. CDR3 length: 19 residues. CDR1 is MNHEY and CDR2 is SMNVEV in the germline V gene (reference sequence). The CDR3: CASTPTHPPLPDDSHGYTF. DNA for the CDR3: TGTGCCAGCACTCCGACCCACCCGCCGCTTCCCGACGACTCCCATGGCTACACCTTC.

The chain joins TRBV6-1 to TRBJ2-3, with D maybe TRBD2 (5 bases). Trimming removed 8 bases from V and 5 bases from J, with 11 bases in between. Germline CDR1 is MNHNS and CDR2 is SASEGT. This CDR3 contains 12 residues. CDR3 amino acids: CASSESGDTQYF. The CDR3 bases are TGTGCCAGCTCCGAAAGCGGAGATACGCAGTATTTT.

The CDR3 bases are TGTGCCAGCAGCTTGCGAACAGGGGGGGGAGAAAAACTGTTTTTT. Encoded protein: CASSLRTGGGEKLFF. The rearrangement links TRBV5-4 to TRBJ1-4, with 8 bases identical to TRBD1. This CDR3 region has 15 residues. Unmatched junction bases numbered 7, after V lost 1 base and J lost 8 bases. Looked up from germline, CDR1 is SGHNT and CDR2 is YYREEE (reference sequence).

This clonotype was counted only a few times. The chain employs TRBV7-3 and TRBJ1-1, with 11 nucleotides matching TRBD1. V was pared by 1 base and J by 5 bases, with 3 bases of the junction left unmatched. The germline CDR1 and CDR2 sequences are SGHTA and FQGTGA. This CDR3 comprises 15 residues. The CDR3 reads CASSLRGQGVTEAFF. For the CDR3, the DNA is TGTGCCAGCAGCTTAAGGGGACAGGGGGTGACTGAAGCTTTCTTT.

This clonotype was picked up a small number of times. The CDR3 region is CASSYSAGNTEAFF. CDR3 nucleotides: TGTGCCAGCAGTTACTCGGCAGGGAACACTGAAGCTTTCTTT. The rearrangement joins TRBV12-3 or TRBV12-4 to TRBJ1-1; no definite D call. V was pared by 4 bases and J by 1 base, with 10 bases between. This CDR3 contains 14 residues.

The chain couples TRBV3-1 to TRBJ2-5, with D possibly being TRBD1 (6 bases). Germline CDR1 reads LGHDT; CDR2 reads YNNKEL (reference sequence). The CDR3 covers 16 residues. Trimming left V 4 bases short and J 3 bases short, with 18 bases between. CDR3 region: CASSPYGGRGKETQYF. In DNA form, the CDR3 reads TGTGCCAGCAGCCCGTATGGAGGCAGGGGAAAAGAGACCCAGTACTTC.

This clonotype was picked up a small number of times. The chain couples TRBV6-5 to TRBJ2-7, with 7 positions matching TRBD1. CDR3 length: 15 residues. Germline trimming cut 2 bases from V and 0 bases from J; bases unmatched to any gene: 4. CDR1 and CDR2 (germline): MNHEY, SVGAGI. The CDR3 nucleotides are TGTGCCAGCAGTTACCGGGACAGATACTCCTACGAGCAGTACTTC. Its protein product is CASSYRDRYSYEQYF.

CDR3 in amino acids: CASSLSRLAGGGDTQYF. The DNA for the CDR3 is TGTGCCAGCAGCTTAAGTCGGCTAGCGGGAGGGGGAGATACGCAGTATTTT. The V gene is TRBV7-6, the J gene TRBJ2-3; TRBD2 matches 12 bases. The CDR3 is 17 residues long. Per germline, CDR1 SGHVS and CDR2 FNYEAQ. The junction had 8 bases not matched to a gene; V was cut back by 2 bases and J by 5 bases.

As DNA, the CDR3 is TGTGCCAGCAGCGACAGGGGCGCTAGCACTGAAGCTTTCTTT. Amino acids: CASSDRGASTEAFF. The chain couples TRBV12-3 or TRBV12-4 to TRBJ1-1; 8 bases agree with TRBD1. The CDR3 covers 14 residues. V lost 6 bases and J lost 4; bases outside the gene matches: 7.

The chain couples TRBV12-3 or TRBV12-4 to TRBJ2-4, with D uncertain. There are 15 residues in the CDR3. V shed 3 bases and J shed 0 bases, with 9 bases lying between them. The DNA of the CDR3 is TGTGCCAGCAGTTTGGCCGCGGAAGCCAAAAACATTCAGTACTTC. It encodes CASSLAAEAKNIQYF.

There are a few counts of this clonotype. V and J are TRBV6-4 and TRBJ2-1; maybe TRBD2 (6 bases). Trimming shortened V by 4 bases and J by 9 bases, and 13 bases separated the two germline ends. Looked up from germline, CDR1 is MRHNA and CDR2 is SNTAGT. CDR3 length: 13 amino acids. CDR3 nucleotides: TGTGCCAGCAGTGTGACTAGGTTGGGTGAGCAGTTCTTC. This codes for CASSVTRLGEQFF.

This chain joins TRBV24-1 and TRBJ2-2; TRBD1 matches at 7 bases. CDR3 length: 20 residues. After removal of 3 bases from V and 2 bases from J, the junction contained 17 bases not matched to a gene. Germline lookup yields CDR1 KGHDR and CDR2 SFDVKD. CDR3 amino acids: CATSDTPGQPYPPNTGELFF. The DNA for the CDR3 is TGTGCCACCAGTGATACACCGGGACAGCCGTACCCCCCCAACACCGGGGAGCTGTTTTTT.

This clonotype was counted between two and nine times. The chain is built from TRBV7-3 and TRBJ2-1; 9 bases map to TRBD2. This CDR3 comprises 16 residues. Trimming cost V 5 bases and J 3 bases; bases outside gene matches: 8. Germline-derived CDR1 and CDR2 are SGHTA and FQGTGA. The CDR3 protein is CASSPGAGGLYNEQFF. The CDR3 DNA follows: TGTGCCAGCAGCCCAGGAGCGGGGGGACTCTACAATGAGCAGTTCTTC.

This clonotype occurred a few times. The chain has TRBV7-9 and TRBJ2-1, with D maybe TRBD2 (5 bases). CDR3 length equals 12 residues. Per germline, CDR1 SEHNR and CDR2 FQNEAQ (reference sequence). Trimming stripped 3 bases from V and 15 bases from J, with 15 bases between. The CDR3 protein is CASSLSGDLRFF. The DNA of the CDR3 is TGTGCCAGCAGCTTGAGCGGTGACCTCAGGTTCTTC.

This clonotype was picked up a small number of times. The chain carries TRBV9 and TRBJ2-1; 9 positions match TRBD2. Germline V gene lookup returns CDR1 SGDLS and CDR2 YYNGEE. The CDR3 spans 15 residues. Trimming cost V 2 bases and J 3 bases; bases outside gene matches: 3. This CDR3 reads CASSVGAGGYNEQFF. The CDR3 nucleotides read TGTGCCAGCAGCGTCGGAGCGGGAGGCTACAATGAGCAGTTCTTC.

The chain joins TRBV6-5 to TRBJ1-2; TRBD1 matches 8 bases. The CDR3 length is 15 residues. Germline V gene data show CDR1 as MNHEY and CDR2 as SVGAGI. The V gene end was trimmed by 5 bases and the J gene end by 8 bases; junction bases not matched to a gene: 13. This CDR3 reads CASSDRGRWADGYTF. The CDR3 DNA reads TGTGCCAGCAGTGACAGGGGTCGGTGGGCGGACGGCTACACCTTC.

The V and J genes are TRBV7-9 and TRBJ1-1; possibly TRBD1 for D (5 bases). Per the germline V gene, CDR1 is SEHNR and CDR2 is FQNEAQ (reference sequence). The V end was cut by 1 base, the J end by 5 bases, with 17 bases between. This CDR3 comprises 16 residues. Here the CDR3 DNA reads TGTGCCAGCAGCTTAGTATGGGGCGCGGGGGGGACTGAAGCTTTCTTT. Amino acid sequence: CASSLVWGAGGTEAFF.

On this clonotype: One junction end does not reproduce the germline sequence, and a read error may be involved. The rearrangement uses TRBV5-1 and TRBJ2-1, with unresolved D. Germline CDR1 is SGHRS and CDR2 is YFSETQ. The CDR3 covers 17 residues. CDR3: CASSLGNSAPYYNEQFF. Here the CDR3 DNA reads TGCGCCAGCAGTTTGGGGAATTCGGCACCTTACTACAATGAGCAGTTCTTC. The complete variable domain, with remaining parts taken from reference TRBV5-1 and TRBJ2-1, reads KAGVTQTPRYLIKTRGQQVTLSCSPISGHRSVSWYQQTPGQGLQFLFEYFSETQRNKGNFPGRFSGRQFSNSRSEMNVSTLELGDSALYLCASSLGNSAPYYNEQFFGPGTRLTVL.

This clonotype was counted a few times. V and J are TRBV7-2 and TRBJ2-2; no clear D gene. CDR1 SGHTA and CDR2 FQGNSA come from the germline V gene. The CDR3 totals 13 residues. V was pared by 5 bases and J by 7 bases, with 11 bases between. CDR3 loop: CASSLNADGELFF. The DNA for the CDR3 is TGTGCCAGCAGCCTAAACGCGGACGGGGAGCTGTTTTTT.

DNA for the CDR3: TGCAGTGCTAGAGATCATACTCGGACAGGGTTTATTTCTAGCACAGATACGCAGTATTTT. This codes for CSARDHTRTGFISSTDTQYF. This chain uses TRBV20-1 with TRBJ2-3, with 8 positions matching TRBD1. The germline V gene has CDR1 DFQATT and CDR2 SNEGSKA (reference sequence). This CDR3 comprises 20 residues. V gave up 0 bases and J gave up 0 bases; unmatched junction bases: 17.

V gene TRBV2 combines with J gene TRBJ2-7; 7 nucleotides agree with TRBD1. With 8 bases clipped from V and 4 bases from J, the junction kept 8 bases outside the gene matches. Germline lookup yields CDR1 SNHLY and CDR2 FYNNEI. The CDR3 runs to 13 residues. CDR3 DNA sequence: TGTGCCAGCTTTCGGGACAGCTCATACGAGCAGTACTTC. It yields the protein CASFRDSSYEQYF.

Only a few counts were recorded for this clonotype. The chain joins TRBV7-2 to TRBJ2-2, with 12 nucleotides matching TRBD2. V gave up 1 base and J gave up 6 bases; unmatched junction bases: 6. Looked up from germline, CDR1 is SGHTA and CDR2 is FQGNSA. The CDR3 has 17 residues. This chain's CDR3 is CASSLVFLAGGPGELFF. In DNA, the CDR3 is TGTGCCAGCAGCTTAGTTTTCCTAGCGGGGGGGCCCGGGGAGCTGTTTTTT.

The V call is TRBV12-3 or TRBV12-4, the J call TRBJ2-3, with D possibly matching TRBD2 (5 bases). The CDR3 runs 14 residues. V lost 5 bases and J lost 9, with 18 bases in between. CDR3 sequence: CASSPQEGLGTQYF. The CDR3 region has the DNA TGTGCCAGCAGTCCACAAGAGGGTCTCGGGACGCAGTATTTT.

The V gene is TRBV24-1, the J gene TRBJ2-1, with TRBD1 as a possible D gene (6 bases). The germline V and J ends were trimmed by 6 bases and 6 bases, with 8 bases remaining between them. In germline, CDR1 is KGHDR, CDR2 SFDVKD. The CDR3 runs to 12 residues. The CDR3 region is CATSPRGNEQFF. The DNA for the CDR3 is TGTGCCACCAGTCCCAGGGGCAATGAGCAGTTCTTC.

This chain links TRBV6-2 or TRBV6-3 with TRBJ2-1; perhaps TRBD2 as D (6 bases). Germline values: CDR1 MNHEY, CDR2 SVGEGT. The V and J ends lost 4 bases and 6 bases respectively, with 10 bases between them. CDR3 length: 13 amino acids. In DNA, the CDR3 is TGTGCCAGCAGTTTTCAGGGAGGCAATGAGCAGTTCTTC. This sequence encodes CASSFQGGNEQFF.